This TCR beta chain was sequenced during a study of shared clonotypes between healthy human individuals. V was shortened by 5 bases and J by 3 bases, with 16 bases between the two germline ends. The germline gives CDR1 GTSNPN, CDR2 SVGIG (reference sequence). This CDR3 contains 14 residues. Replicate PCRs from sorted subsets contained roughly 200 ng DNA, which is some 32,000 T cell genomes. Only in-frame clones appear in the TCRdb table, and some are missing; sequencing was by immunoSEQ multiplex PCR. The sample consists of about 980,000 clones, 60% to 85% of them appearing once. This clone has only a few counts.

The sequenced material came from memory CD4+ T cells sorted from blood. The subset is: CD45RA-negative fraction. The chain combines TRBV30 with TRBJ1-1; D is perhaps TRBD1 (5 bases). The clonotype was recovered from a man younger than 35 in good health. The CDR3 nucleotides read TGTGCCTGGGAAGCGCAGGGTGGGGACACTGAAGCTTTCTTT. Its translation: CAWEAQGGDTEAFF.